Each of the 10 T cell receptor beta chains below was sequenced from the same sample in a study of T cell responses to AZD1222 COVID-19 vaccine. The assay was immunoSEQ multiplex PCR, and TCRdb's table has in-frame clones only and misses some. The sample has 60,000 to 85,000 clones, around 90% seen once. Sequencing used peripheral blood, obtained 28 days after the second AZD1222 dose. These receptors originate from an adult who received the AZD1222 COVID-19 vaccine.

This clone was observed a single time. The chain has TRBV5-6 and TRBJ1-1; no clear D. Germline V lookup: CDR1 SGHDT, CDR2 YYEEEE. CDR3 length: 13 amino acids. V was cut by 2 bases and J by 0 bases, with 5 bases left in between. CDR3: CASSFDVNTEAFF. CDR3 sequence (DNA): TGTGCCAGCAGCTTTGATGTGAACACTGAAGCTTTCTTT.

V gene TRBV5-4 combines with J gene TRBJ2-5; the D gene is possibly TRBD1 (5 bases). The V gene's germline CDR1 is SGHNT and CDR2 YYREEE (reference sequence). Between the trimmed V and J ends, which lost 3 bases and 1 base, there was a span of 13 bases. The CDR3 extends over 15 amino acids. The chain's CDR3 is CASSSIDRLQETQYF. CDR3 sequence (DNA): TGTGCCAGCAGCTCAATTGACAGACTCCAAGAGACCCAGTACTTC.

V gene TRBV19 combines with J gene TRBJ1-5; D call uncertain. The length of the CDR3 is 14 residues. V lost 5 bases, J lost 0 bases, and 8 bases lay in between. CDR1 LNHDA and CDR2 SQIVND come from the germline V gene (reference sequence). In DNA form, the CDR3 reads TGTGCCAGTAGTTCTTCCTATAGCAATCAGCCCCAGCATTTT. It translates to CASSSSYSNQPQHF.

Here the CDR3 DNA reads TGTGCCAGCAGCCCCGGCCACAGGGACAGTCCTGGACCTCCGACAGATACGCAGTATTTT. Its protein is CASSPGHRDSPGPPTDTQYF. The chain joins TRBV7-3 to TRBJ2-3; TRBD1 matches 7 bases. V lost 5 bases, J lost 3 bases, and 23 bases stayed unmatched. This CDR3 contains 20 residues. The germline gives CDR1 SGHTA, CDR2 FQGTGA.

V and J are TRBV10-3 and TRBJ1-5, with D uncertain. Trimming removed 11 bases from V and 0 bases from J, with 11 bases in between. CDR1 is ENHRY and CDR2 is SYGVKD in the germline V gene. This CDR3 spans 13 amino acids. The chain's CDR3 is CAASRDSNQPQHF. The CDR3 nucleotides are TGTGCCGCATCGCGGGATAGCAATCAGCCCCAGCATTTT.

A single count supports this clone. V is TRBV2 and J is TRBJ2-5; TRBD1 is a possible D gene (6 bases). Trimming left V 4 bases short and J 2 bases short, with 8 bases between. CDR1 SNHLY and CDR2 FYNNEI come from the germline V gene. This CDR3 has 13 residues. The CDR3: CASSGDRQETQYF. In nucleotides, the CDR3 is TGTGCCAGCAGTGGAGACAGGCAAGAGACCCAGTACTTC.

DNA for the CDR3: TGTGCCAGCAGTAAGGACAGGGGGCGATTGTCACCCCTCCACTTT. It encodes CASSKDRGRLSPLHF. The chain carries TRBV6-5 and TRBJ1-6; 11 positions agree with TRBD1. Germline V CDR1 and CDR2: MNHEY, SVGAGI. Germline trimming cut 5 bases from V and 10 bases from J; bases unmatched to any gene: 7. CDR3 length equals 15 residues.

Here the CDR3 DNA reads TGTGCCAGTAGTACCCTCGGGGCCTACGAGCAGTACTTC. This gives the protein CASSTLGAYEQYF. The rearrangement joins TRBV19 to TRBJ2-7; a weak D match, TRBD2 (5 bases). CDR3 length equals 13 residues. The V gene lost 4 bases and the J gene lost 2 bases, with 9 bases spanning the gap. Germline V lookup: CDR1 LNHDA, CDR2 SQIVND (reference sequence).

A single count supports this clone. V gene TRBV6-1 combines with J gene TRBJ2-5; maybe TRBD1 (6 bases). Trimming shortened V by 3 bases and J by 6 bases, and 8 bases separated the two germline ends. Germline CDR1 MNHNS, CDR2 SASEGT. CDR3 length: 12 residues. CDR3 protein: CASSETGQTQYF. In DNA form, the CDR3 reads TGTGCCAGCAGTGAGACAGGACAGACCCAGTACTTC.

The chain couples TRBV2 to TRBJ1-5; 11 positions match TRBD1. V lost 6 bases and J lost 10; bases outside the gene matches: 5. CDR1 and CDR2 from the germline V gene are SNHLY and FYNNEI. This CDR3 comprises 13 residues. CDR3 residues: CASRGTGGGPQHF. As DNA, the CDR3 is TGTGCCAGCAGGGGGACAGGGGGTGGACCCCAGCATTTT.